One and the same sample provided the 9 T cell receptor beta chains below, sequenced in a study of human T cells and chemical hapten exposure (dated by TCRdb to the early 2020s). The meaning of the sample's time point label: pre-sensitization, week 0. Reading the label with the study, this specimen's treatment or condition is: therapeutic diphenylcyclopropenone sensitization with weekly scalp DPC. The library was obtained by RACE. TCRdb shows the sequencer as NextSeq 500. TCRdb cleaned the public reads at Q25 with fastp, built clones with MiXCR and kept in-frame beta chains. Rows are combined by CDR3 protein, so each entry shows the most common genes and DNA. Here the sample has roughly 260,000 distinct CDR3 sequences; approximately 8.6% occur a single time. Less than 3% of the sample is held by the ten biggest clonotypes. Specimen: whole blood, collected in connection with sensitization to the hapten diphenylcyclopropenone (DPC). The receptors were sampled from a woman in her 40s with alopecia areata. Some clones in this sample may be carry-over from other donors' samples.

This clonotype has only a few counts. V usage is TRBV9 and J usage is TRBJ2-3; 9 bases agree with TRBD1. Unmatched junction bases numbered 8, after V lost 2 bases and J lost 4 bases. CDR3 length: 16 residues. From germline, CDR1 is SGDLS and CDR2 YYNGEE. The CDR3: CASSVFTGGDADTQYF. CDR3 DNA sequence: TGTGCCAGCAGCGTCTTCACAGGGGGCGATGCAGATACGCAGTATTTT.

V usage is TRBV12-3 or TRBV12-4 and J usage is TRBJ2-2, with D possibly TRBD2 on 6 matching bases. This CDR3 comprises 16 residues. Trimming removed 5 bases from V and 0 bases from J, with 13 bases in between. CDR3 nucleotides: TGTGCCAGCAGTCCCGCGCGGGGTACGAACACCGGGGAGCTGTTTTTT. It yields the protein CASSPARGTNTGELFF.

This clonotype occurred many times. This sequence joins TRBV4-1 and TRBJ1-2, with TRBD1 as a possible D gene (5 bases). This CDR3 has 16 amino acids. V dropped 0 bases and J dropped 5 bases, with 16 bases sitting between them. Germline values: CDR1 MGHRA, CDR2 YSYEKL. The DNA of the CDR3 is TGCGCCAGCAGCCAAGATCCTGGCAGGGAGGTTTATGGCTACACCTTC. Protein product: CASSQDPGREVYGYTF.

This clonotype was seen more than once but under ten times. J is TRBJ2-5 and V is TRBV9, with TRBD2 matching 8 bases. CDR1 is SGDLS and CDR2 is YYNGEE in the germline V gene. The CDR3 has 15 residues. After removal of 2 bases from V and 1 base from J, the junction contained 4 bases not matched to a gene. The CDR3 region is CASSVSGNPQETQYF. The CDR3 DNA reads as TGTGCCAGCAGCGTTAGCGGGAACCCCCAAGAGACCCAGTACTTC.

In this sample, this clonotype turned up a few times. This CDR3 is CASSSDRAGFNEQFF. The CDR3 DNA reads TGTGCCAGCAGCTCGGACAGGGCGGGTTTCAATGAGCAGTTCTTC. This chain connects TRBV13 to TRBJ2-1; 8 nucleotides line up with TRBD1. The CDR3 sequence is 15 residues long. With 4 bases clipped from V and 6 bases from J, the junction kept 8 bases outside the gene matches. Germline CDR1 and CDR2: PRHDT and FYEKMQ (reference sequence).

The genes are TRBV7-9 and TRBJ2-1; 7 positions agree with TRBD2. This CDR3 region has 12 residues. In germline, CDR1 is SEHNR, CDR2 FQNEAQ (reference sequence). The trim removed 6 bases at V and 10 bases at J, leaving 6 bases unmatched. CDR3 sequence reads: CASRAGTMEQFF. CDR3 bases: TGTGCCAGCAGGGCCGGGACTATGGAGCAGTTCTTC. The full variable domain, with the rest looked up from reference TRBV7-9 and TRBJ2-1, is DTGVSQNPRHKITKRGQNVTFRCDPISEHNRLYWYRQTLGQGPEFLTYFQNEAQLEKSRLLSDRFSAERPKGSFSTLEIQRTEQGDSAMYLCASRAGTMEQFFGPGTRLTVL.

This clonotype turned up a few times. This rearrangement joins TRBV24-1 to TRBJ2-5; 7 bases are a match to TRBD1. The ends lost 3 bases at V and 3 bases at J; junction bases unmatched: 12. Germline-derived CDR1 and CDR2 are KGHDR and SFDVKD. There are 17 residues in the CDR3. This CDR3 is CATSDLWDRPLEETQYF. The CDR3 DNA sequence: TGTGCCACCAGTGATCTCTGGGACAGACCTTTAGAAGAGACCCAGTACTTC.

This clonotype has a handful of counts. CDR3 residues: CASSSPPGLAGGYNEQFF. CDR3 sequence (DNA): TGCGCCAGCAGTTCCCCTCCAGGACTAGCGGGAGGATACAATGAGCAGTTCTTC. The chain links TRBV5-1 to TRBJ2-1, with 14 bases that match TRBD2. From germline, CDR1 is SGHRS and CDR2 YFSETQ. This CDR3 contains 18 residues. J gave up 4 bases and V 5 bases, and 11 bases lay outside the gene matches.

Written as DNA, the CDR3 is TGCGCCAGCAGCTTGGGAGGGAGTGGTGGTGAAAAACTGTTTTTT. Its translation is CASSLGGSGGEKLFF. The chain employs TRBV5-1 and TRBJ1-4; D not certain. The V and J ends lost 0 bases and 7 bases respectively, with 13 bases between them. The CDR3 covers 15 residues. Germline lookup yields CDR1 SGHRS and CDR2 YFSETQ.